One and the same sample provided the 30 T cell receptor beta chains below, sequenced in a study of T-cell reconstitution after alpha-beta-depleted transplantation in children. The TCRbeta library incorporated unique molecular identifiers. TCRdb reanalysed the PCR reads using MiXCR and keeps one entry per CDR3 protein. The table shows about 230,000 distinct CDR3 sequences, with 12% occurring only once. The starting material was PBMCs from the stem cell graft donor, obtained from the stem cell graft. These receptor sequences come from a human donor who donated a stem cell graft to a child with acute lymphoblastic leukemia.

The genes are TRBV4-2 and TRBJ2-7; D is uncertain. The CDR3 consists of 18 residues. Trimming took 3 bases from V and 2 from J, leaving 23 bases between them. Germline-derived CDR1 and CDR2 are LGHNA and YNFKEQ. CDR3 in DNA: TGTGCCAGCAGCCACGAGCTCAGGAGACGGCCGAAGACCTACGAGCAGTACTTC. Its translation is CASSHELRRRPKTYEQYF.

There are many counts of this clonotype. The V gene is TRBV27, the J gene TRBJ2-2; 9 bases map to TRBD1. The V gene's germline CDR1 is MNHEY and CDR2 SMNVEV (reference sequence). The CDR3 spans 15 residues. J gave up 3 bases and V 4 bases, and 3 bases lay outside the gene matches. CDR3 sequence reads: CASSSRDRDTGELFF. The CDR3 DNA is TGTGCCAGCAGTTCCCGGGACAGGGACACCGGGGAGCTGTTTTTT.

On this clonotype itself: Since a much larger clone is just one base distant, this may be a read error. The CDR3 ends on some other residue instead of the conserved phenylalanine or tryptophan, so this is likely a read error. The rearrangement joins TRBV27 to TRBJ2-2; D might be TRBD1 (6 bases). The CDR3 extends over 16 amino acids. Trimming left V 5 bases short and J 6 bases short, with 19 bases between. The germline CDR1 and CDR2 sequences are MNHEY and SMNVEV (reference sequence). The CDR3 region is CASSPLWGRSAGELFS. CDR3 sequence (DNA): TGTGCCAGCAGTCCCCTTTGGGGGCGGTCAGCCGGGGAGCTGTTTTCT.

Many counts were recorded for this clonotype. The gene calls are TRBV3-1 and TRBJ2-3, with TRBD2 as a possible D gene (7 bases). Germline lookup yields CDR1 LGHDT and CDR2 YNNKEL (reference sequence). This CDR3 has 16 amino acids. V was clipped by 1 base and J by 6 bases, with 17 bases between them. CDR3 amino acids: CASSQVIIQGGDTQYF. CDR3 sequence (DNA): TGTGCCAGCAGCCAAGTGATTATACAGGGAGGGGATACGCAGTATTTT.

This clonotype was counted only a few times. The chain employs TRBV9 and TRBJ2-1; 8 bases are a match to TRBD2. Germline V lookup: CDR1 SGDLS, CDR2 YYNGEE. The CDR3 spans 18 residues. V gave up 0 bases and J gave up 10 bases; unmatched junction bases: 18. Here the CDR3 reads CASSVDDLAGPAGGEQFF. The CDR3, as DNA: TGTGCCAGCAGCGTAGATGACCTAGCAGGCCCCGCGGGGGGAGAGCAGTTCTTC.

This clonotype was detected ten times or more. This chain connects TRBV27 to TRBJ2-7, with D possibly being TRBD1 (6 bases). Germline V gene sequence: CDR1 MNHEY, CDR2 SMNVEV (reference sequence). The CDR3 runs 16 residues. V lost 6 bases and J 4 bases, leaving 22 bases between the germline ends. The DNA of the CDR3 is TGTGCCAGCAGCCTATCTCTCGGGACACGGCTTTACGAGCAGTACTTC. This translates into CASSLSLGTRLYEQYF.

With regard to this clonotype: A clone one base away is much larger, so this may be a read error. In DNA form, the CDR3 reads TGTGCCAGCAGTCCTCCTAGGTACTCTGGGGGCAACGTCCTGACTTTC. As protein: CASSPPRYSGGNVLTF. The J gene is TRBJ2-6, the V gene TRBV6-2 or TRBV6-3, with D perhaps TRBD1 or TRBD2 (5 bases each). The germline V gene has CDR1 MNHEY and CDR2 SVGEGT. This CDR3 is 16 amino acids long.

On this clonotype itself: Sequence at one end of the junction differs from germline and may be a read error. The CDR3 DNA reads TGTGCCAGCTGCCACGGAATACTAGCGGGAGGTTCCACAGATACGCAGTATTTT. Translating it yields CASCHGILAGGSTDTQYF. V usage is TRBV3-1 and J usage is TRBJ2-3; 12 bases are shared with TRBD2. Germline CDR1 reads LGHDT; CDR2 reads YNNKEL (reference sequence). The CDR3 runs 18 residues.

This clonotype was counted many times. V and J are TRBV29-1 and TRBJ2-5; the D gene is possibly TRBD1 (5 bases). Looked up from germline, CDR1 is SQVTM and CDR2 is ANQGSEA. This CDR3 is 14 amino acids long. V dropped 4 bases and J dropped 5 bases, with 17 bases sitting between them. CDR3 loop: CSVGKDTLKETQYF. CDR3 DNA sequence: TGCAGCGTTGGAAAGGACACCTTGAAGGAGACCCAGTACTTC.

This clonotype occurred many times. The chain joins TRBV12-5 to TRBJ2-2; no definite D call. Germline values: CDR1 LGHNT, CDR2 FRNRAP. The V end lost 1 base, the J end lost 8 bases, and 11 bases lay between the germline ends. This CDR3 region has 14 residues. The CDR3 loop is CASGLGGSPGELFF. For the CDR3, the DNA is TGTGCTAGTGGTTTGGGAGGTTCGCCAGGGGAGCTGTTTTTT. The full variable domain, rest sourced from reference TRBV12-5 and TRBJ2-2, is DARVTQTPRHKVTEMGQEVTMRCQPILGHNTVFWYRQTMMQGLELLAYFRNRAPLDDSGMPKDRFSAEMPDATLATLKIQPSEPRDSAVYFCASGLGGSPGELFFGEGSRLTVL.

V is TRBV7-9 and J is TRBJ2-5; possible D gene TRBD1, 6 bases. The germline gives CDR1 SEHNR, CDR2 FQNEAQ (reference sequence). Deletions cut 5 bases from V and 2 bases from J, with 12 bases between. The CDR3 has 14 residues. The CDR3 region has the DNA TGTGCCAGCAGCGCATCCGGGACACAAGAGACCCAGTACTTC. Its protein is CASSASGTQETQYF.

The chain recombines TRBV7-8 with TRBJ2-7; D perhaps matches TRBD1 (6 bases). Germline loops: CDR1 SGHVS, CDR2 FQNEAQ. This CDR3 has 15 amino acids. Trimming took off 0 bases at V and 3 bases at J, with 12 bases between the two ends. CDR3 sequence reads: CASSLARGRDYEQYF. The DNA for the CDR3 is TGTGCCAGCAGCTTAGCCAGGGGTCGGGACTACGAGCAGTACTTC. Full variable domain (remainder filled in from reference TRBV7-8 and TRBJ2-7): GAGVSQSPRYKVAKRGQDVALRCDPISGHVSLFWYQQALGQGPEFLTYFQNEAQLDKSGLPSDRFFAERPEGSVSTLKIQRTQQEDSAVYLCASSLARGRDYEQYFGPGTRLTVT.

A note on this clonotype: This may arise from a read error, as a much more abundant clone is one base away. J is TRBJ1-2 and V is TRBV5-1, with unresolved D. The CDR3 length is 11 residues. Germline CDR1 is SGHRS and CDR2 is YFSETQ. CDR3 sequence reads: CATSFNQDYTF. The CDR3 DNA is TGCGCCACCAGCTTTAATCAGGACTACACCTTC.

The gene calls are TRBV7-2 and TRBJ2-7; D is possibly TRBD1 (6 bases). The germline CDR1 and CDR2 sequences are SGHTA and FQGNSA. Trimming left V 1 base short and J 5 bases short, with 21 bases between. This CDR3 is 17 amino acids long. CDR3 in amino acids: CASSLVLRLWDNDEQYF. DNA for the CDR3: TGTGCCAGCAGCTTAGTCCTAAGGTTGTGGGACAACGACGAGCAGTACTTC.

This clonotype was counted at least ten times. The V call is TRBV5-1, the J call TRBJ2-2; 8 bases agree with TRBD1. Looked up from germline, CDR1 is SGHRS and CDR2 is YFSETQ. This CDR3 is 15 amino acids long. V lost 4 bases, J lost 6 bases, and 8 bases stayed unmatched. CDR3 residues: CASSPGTGGAGELFF. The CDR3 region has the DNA TGCGCCAGCAGCCCGGGGACAGGAGGCGCCGGGGAGCTGTTTTTT.

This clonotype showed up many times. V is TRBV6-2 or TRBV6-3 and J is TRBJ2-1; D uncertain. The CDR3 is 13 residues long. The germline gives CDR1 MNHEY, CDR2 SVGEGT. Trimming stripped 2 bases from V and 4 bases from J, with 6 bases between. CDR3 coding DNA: TGTGCCAGCAGTTACGGCGTGTACAATGAGCAGTTCTTC. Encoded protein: CASSYGVYNEQFF.

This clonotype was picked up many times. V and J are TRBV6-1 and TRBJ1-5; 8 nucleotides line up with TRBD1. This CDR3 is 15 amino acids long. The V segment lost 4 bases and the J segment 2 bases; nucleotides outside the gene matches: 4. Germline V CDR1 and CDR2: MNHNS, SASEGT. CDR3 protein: CASSGSGQGNQPQHF. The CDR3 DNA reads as TGTGCCAGCAGTGGGTCGGGACAGGGCAATCAGCCCCAGCATTTT.

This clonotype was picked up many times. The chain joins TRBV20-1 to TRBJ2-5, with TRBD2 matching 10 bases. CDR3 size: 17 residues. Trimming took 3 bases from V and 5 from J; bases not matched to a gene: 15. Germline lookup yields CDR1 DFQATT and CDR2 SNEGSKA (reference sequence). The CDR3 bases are TGCAGTGCTAGTCGGTTTAATTTGAATAGCGGGAGGGAGACCCAGTACTTC. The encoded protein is CSASRFNLNSGRETQYF.

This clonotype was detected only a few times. CDR3 in amino acids: CASSEVHQPQHF. CDR3 in DNA: TGTGCCAGCAGTGAGGTTCATCAGCCCCAGCATTTT. The chain uses TRBV2 and TRBJ1-5, with unresolved D. Per germline, CDR1 SNHLY and CDR2 FYNNEI. V was pared by 3 bases and J by 5 bases, with 5 bases between. This CDR3 spans 12 amino acids.

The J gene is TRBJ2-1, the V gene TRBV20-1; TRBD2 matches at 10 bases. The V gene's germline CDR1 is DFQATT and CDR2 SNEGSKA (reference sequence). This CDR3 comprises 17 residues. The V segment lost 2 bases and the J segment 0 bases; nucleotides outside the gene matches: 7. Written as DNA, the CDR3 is TGCAGTGCTAGACTCGGACTAGCGGTTATCTCCTACAATGAGCAGTTCTTC. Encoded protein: CSARLGLAVISYNEQFF.

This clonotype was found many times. The CDR3 spells CASSRTGEPNEQYF. The CDR3 bases are TGTGCCAGCAGTCGCACAGGGGAGCCCAACGAGCAGTACTTC. The rearrangement uses TRBV6-2 or TRBV6-3 and TRBJ2-7; 7 bases are shared with TRBD1. Germline CDR1 reads MNHEY; CDR2 reads SVGEGT. The CDR3 is 14 residues long. V gave up 5 bases and J gave up 5 bases; unmatched junction bases: 9.

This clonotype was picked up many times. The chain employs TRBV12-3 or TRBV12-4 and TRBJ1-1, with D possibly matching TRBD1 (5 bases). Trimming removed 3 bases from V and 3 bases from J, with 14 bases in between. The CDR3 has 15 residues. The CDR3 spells CASSLRGAGDTEAFF. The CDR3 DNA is TGTGCCAGCAGTTTGCGGGGCGCCGGGGACACTGAAGCTTTCTTT.

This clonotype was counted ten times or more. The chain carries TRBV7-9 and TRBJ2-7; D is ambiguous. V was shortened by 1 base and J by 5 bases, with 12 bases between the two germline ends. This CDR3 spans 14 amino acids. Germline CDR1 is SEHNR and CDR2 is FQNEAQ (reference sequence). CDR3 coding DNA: TGTGCCAGCAGCTTAGGGGGTAGAGTCGACGAGCAGTACTTC. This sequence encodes CASSLGGRVDEQYF.

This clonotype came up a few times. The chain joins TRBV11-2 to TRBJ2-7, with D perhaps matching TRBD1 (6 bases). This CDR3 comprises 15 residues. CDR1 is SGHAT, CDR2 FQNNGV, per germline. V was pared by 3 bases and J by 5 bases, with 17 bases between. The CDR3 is CASSFTYDRKDEQYF. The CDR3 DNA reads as TGTGCCAGCAGCTTTACCTACGACAGGAAGGACGAGCAGTACTTC.

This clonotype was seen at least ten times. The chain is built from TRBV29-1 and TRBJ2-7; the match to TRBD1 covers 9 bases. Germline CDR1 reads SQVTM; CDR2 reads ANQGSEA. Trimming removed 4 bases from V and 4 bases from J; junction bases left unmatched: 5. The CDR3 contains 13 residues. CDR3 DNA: TGCAGCGTTGGACCGGGACAGGGATACGAGCAGTACTTC. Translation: CSVGPGQGYEQYF.

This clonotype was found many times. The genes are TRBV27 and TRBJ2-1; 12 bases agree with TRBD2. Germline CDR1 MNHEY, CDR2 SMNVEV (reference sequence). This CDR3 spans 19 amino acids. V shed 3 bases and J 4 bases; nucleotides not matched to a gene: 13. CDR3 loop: CASSFKGRALAGGYNEQFF. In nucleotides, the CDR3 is TGTGCCAGCAGTTTTAAAGGGAGAGCACTAGCGGGAGGTTACAATGAGCAGTTCTTC.

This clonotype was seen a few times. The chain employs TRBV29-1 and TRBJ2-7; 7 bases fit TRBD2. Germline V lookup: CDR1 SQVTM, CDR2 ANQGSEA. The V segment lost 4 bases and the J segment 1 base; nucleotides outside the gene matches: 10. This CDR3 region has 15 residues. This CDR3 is CSVAWGGTQSYEQYF. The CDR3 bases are TGCAGCGTTGCCTGGGGGGGAACGCAATCCTACGAGCAGTACTTC.

In DNA form, the CDR3 reads TGTGCCAGCAGTCGGACCCTCGTGGAAAAACTGTTTTTT. Translation gives CASSRTLVEKLFF. The rearrangement joins TRBV6-2 or TRBV6-3 to TRBJ1-4; D is ambiguous. This CDR3 has 13 residues. Trimming removed 5 bases at V and 8 bases at J, with 12 bases between. Germline V CDR1 and CDR2: MNHEY, SVGEGT.

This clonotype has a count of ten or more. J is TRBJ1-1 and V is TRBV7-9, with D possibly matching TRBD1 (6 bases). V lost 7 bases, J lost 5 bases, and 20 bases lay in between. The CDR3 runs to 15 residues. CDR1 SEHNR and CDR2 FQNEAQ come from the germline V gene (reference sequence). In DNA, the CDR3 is TGTGCCAGCACCCCGTGGGAACAGGGATATACTGAAGCTTTCTTT. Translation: CASTPWEQGYTEAFF.

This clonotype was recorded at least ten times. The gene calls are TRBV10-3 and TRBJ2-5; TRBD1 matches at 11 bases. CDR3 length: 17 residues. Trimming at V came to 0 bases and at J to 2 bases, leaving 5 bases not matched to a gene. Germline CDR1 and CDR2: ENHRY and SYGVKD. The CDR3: CAISESYGTGGQETQYF. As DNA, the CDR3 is TGTGCCATCAGTGAGTCGTATGGGACAGGGGGGCAAGAGACCCAGTACTTC.